One T cell receptor (beta chain) is described in this entry. No antigen is known for it. Germline V gives CDR1 SQVTM, CDR2 ANQGSEA. The V and J ends lost 6 bases and 9 bases respectively, with 12 bases between them. This CDR3 is built from 11 residues. These data come from a study of identical twins. Study-wide points: For out-of-frame beta sequences, excess twin sharing was weaker. Model-predicted out-of-frame TCR alpha sharing fell below observed values in monozygotic twins.

Template switching, a step in the protocol, added a universal primer site, and cDNA carried unique molecular identifiers. TCRdb reprocessed the 5' RACE reads via MiXCR and lists one record per CDR3 protein. The sample yields roughly 480,000 distinct CDR3 sequences, 24% seen once. The sample was also linked to a second study, of T cells expressing NK-cell markers. This second study says: In roughly six donors, dominant CD3+CD56+NKG2C+ clonotypes ranked among the top 10 CD8+ clonotypes.

The sequence was collected from a woman aged 18-35 years in good health. V gene TRBV29-1 combines with J gene TRBJ2-1; tentative D call: TRBD1 (5 bases). Specimen: CD4+ T cells sorted from blood. CDR3 amino acids: CSVVEQVEQFF. Here the CDR3 DNA reads TGCAGCGTGGTCGAACAGGTTGAGCAGTTCTTC.